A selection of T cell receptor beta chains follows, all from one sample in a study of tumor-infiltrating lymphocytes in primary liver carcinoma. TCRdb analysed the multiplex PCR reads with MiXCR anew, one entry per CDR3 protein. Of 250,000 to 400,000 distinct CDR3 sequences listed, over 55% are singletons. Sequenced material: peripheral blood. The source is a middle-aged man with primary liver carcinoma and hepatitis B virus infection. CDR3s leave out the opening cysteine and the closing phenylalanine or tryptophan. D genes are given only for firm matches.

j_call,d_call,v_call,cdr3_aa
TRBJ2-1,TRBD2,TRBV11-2,AGSLLAGGIHEQF
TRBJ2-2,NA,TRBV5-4,ASSLSREKNTGELF
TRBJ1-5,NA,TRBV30,AWSEWVSNQPQH
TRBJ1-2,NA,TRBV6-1,ASRELDRCYGYT
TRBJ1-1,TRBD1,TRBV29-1,SVAVGGKGTEAF
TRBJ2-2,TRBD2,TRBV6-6,ASSPSGRQGGELF
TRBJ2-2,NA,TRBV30,AWSGTKFTGELF
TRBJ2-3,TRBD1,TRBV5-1,ASSLQGINTDTQY
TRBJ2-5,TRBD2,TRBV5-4,ASSASGRGGRETQY
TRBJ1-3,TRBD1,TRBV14,ASSQDRDSRSGPKTIY
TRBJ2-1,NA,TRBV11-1,ASSLAREGYNEQF
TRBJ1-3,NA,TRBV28,ASSSWRDNSGNTIY
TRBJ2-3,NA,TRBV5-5,ASSLDTDADTQY
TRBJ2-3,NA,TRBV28,ASSLAPKQDTQY
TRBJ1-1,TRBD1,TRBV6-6,PSGSFGQGYTEAF
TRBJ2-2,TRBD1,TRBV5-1,ASSPKWTGRNTGELF
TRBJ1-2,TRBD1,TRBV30,AWSASPGGGYT
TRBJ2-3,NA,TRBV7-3,ASSPGFGSSTDTQY
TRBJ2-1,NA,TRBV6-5,ASSYSETFSYTEQF
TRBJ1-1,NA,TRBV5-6,TSSLGRQGSAEAF
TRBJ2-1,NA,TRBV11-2,VSSFGLQRNEQF
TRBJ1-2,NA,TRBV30,ASRTGLYGYT
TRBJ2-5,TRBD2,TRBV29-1,SVRTSRRAGETLY
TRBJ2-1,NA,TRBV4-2,ASSQANGLHNDQF
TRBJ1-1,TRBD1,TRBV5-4,AIQGDAGNTEAF
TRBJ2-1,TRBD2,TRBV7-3,ASSPRLAGGDEHF
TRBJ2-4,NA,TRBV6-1,ASSEWQGKGEYIQY
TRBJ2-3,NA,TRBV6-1,ASSERAGLDPSTDTQY
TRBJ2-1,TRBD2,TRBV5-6,ASSWGTTCNEQF
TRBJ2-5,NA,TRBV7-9,ASSLSQGLEETQY
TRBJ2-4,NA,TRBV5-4,ASSSGQRDVQH
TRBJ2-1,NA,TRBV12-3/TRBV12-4,ASSWHINEQF
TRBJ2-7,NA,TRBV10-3,AISEGGNEQY
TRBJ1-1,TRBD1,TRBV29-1,CVDRGQPPEAF
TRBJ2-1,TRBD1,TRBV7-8,ASSLKGTAYNGQF
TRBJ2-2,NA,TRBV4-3,ASSLGGGELF
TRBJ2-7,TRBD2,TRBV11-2,ASSLAPRGGIYGQY
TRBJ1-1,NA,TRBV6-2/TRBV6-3,ASSYLQMSTEAF
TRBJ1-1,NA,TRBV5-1,ASSPERVSTEAF
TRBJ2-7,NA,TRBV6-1,ASSETWGQY
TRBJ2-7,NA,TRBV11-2,TSSLVRLATYEHY
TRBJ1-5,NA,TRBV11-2,ARSLSSYQPQH
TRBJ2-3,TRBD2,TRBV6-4,ASRLAGGPCTDTQY
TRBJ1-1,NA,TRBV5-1,ASTKARGHTEAF
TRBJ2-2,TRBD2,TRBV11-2,ASSLDPVASGNTGELF
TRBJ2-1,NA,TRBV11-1,ASSSEPYNEQF
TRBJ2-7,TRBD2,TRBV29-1,SVPVTKGGSHERY
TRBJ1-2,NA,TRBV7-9,ASSRTVNGYI
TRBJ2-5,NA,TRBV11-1,VSSMREGRETQY
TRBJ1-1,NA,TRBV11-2,ASNLYGAEAF
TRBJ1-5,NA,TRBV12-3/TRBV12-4,ASCLEHQTNQPQH
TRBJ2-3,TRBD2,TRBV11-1,TSSPGRGIGVTQY
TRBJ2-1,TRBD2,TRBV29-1,SLEGGGAAINEQF
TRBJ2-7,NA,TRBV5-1,ARNREGDYEQY
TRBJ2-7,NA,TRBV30,AWALQGWSYEQY
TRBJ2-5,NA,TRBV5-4,ARTNPGGLEETQY
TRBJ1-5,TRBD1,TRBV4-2,ASSQGTGDNQSQH
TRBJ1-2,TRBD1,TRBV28,ASSRDRGGYT
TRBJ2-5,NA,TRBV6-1,ASRGSGGRETQY